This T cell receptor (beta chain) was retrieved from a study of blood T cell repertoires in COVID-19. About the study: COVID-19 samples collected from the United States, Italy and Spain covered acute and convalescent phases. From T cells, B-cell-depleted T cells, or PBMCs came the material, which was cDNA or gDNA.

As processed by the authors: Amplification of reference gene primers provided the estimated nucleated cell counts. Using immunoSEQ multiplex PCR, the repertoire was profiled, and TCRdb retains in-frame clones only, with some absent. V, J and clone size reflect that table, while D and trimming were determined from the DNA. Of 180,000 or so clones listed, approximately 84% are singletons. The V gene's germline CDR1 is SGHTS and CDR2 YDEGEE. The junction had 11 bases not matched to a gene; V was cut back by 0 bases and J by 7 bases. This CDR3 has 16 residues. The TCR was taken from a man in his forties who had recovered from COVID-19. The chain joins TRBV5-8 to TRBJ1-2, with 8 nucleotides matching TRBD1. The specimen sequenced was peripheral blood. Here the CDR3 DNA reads TGTGCCAGCAGCTTGGAAGGGGGAACAGGGGGTTTTGGCTACACCTTC. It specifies CASSLEGGTGGFGYTF.